This TCR beta chain was sequenced in a study of response to subunit inactivated influenza vaccine listed by TCRdb under 2018. Some background on the complete study: Deep quantitative profiling of the T cell receptor repertoire was used in the study to follow responses to a trivalent subunit inactivated influenza vaccine. Findings and caveats that apply to the study as a whole: It was suggested by the authors that each seasonal influenza vaccination may recruit only a limited number of new T cells.

Library preparation employed RT-PCR. Sequencing instrument: Illumina HiSeq 2500. TCRdb applied fastp at Q25 and MiXCR to the public reads, then kept only in-frame beta chains. Entries that share a CDR3 protein sequence are merged under the most common genes and DNA. The sample data list 600,000 to 700,000 distinct CDR3 sequences, and approximately 15% of these were observed just once. Together, the top ten hold approximately 7.6% of the sample. From a lookup of the germline V gene (reference sequence), CDR1 and CDR2 are MNHNY and SVGAGI. V is shortened by 7 bases, J by 8 bases, and the region joining them spans 17 bases. The CDR3 runs 13 residues from the cysteine to the phenylalanine. The retained sequence is limited to the CDR3, 39 bases, with the frame set at the first base. The sample holds a few counts of this clonotype. The specificity of this receptor is unknown. It has no much larger one-base neighbor in the sample; base qualities were not kept.

The rearrangement combines TRBV6-6 with TRBJ1-2; the D gene lacks a confident call. This specimen consisted of PBMCs from blood, obtained approximately 15 days before vaccination. This clonotype originated in a man over 45 who received an inactivated influenza vaccine. Donor details come from another sample of the same person, matched by shared clones. CDR3 sequence: CASKFGTTEGYTF. The sequenced DNA is TGTGCCAGCAAATTCGGCACCACGGAAGGCTACACCTTC.